This T cell receptor beta chain appears in the sequencing data of a study of cytomegalovirus exposure and HLA in healthy donors. Study findings and constraints: A later analysis linked a missense DCLRE1C variant to TCR beta V- and J-gene trimming.

As regards this clone: The antigen is undetermined.

Use of 60 Vbeta and 13 Jbeta primers characterized the PCR. The repertoire was sequenced with immunoSEQ multiplex PCR; TCRdb's copy has only in-frame clones and lacks some. The sample lists 100,000 or so clones; roughly 79% were seen once. Material for sequencing was PBMCs. This TCR was sampled from a man aged 35-49 years in good health and CMV-seronegative.

CDR3 sequence (DNA): TGCGCCAGCAGCCAAGATCCGGGATCCGGCTACGAGCAGTACTTC. Encoded protein: CASSQDPGSGYEQYF. V and J are TRBV4-1 and TRBJ2-7; a weak D match, TRBD2 (5 bases). V gave up 0 bases and J gave up 3 bases, with 12 bases separating them. The CDR3 length is 15 residues. Germline CDR1 is MGHRA and CDR2 is YSYEKL.